Below, 20 T cell receptor beta chains from the same sample are listed, as sequenced in a study of cytomegalovirus exposure and HLA in healthy donors. Both 60 Vbeta primers and 13 Jbeta primers went into the PCR. Sequencing was performed with immunoSEQ multiplex PCR; in TCRdb, only in-frame clones are kept and a portion is missing. The repertoire consists of about 210,000 clones, with under 85% occurring once and the leading ten covering roughly 10%. Sequencing was carried out using PBMCs. The source of these receptors is a woman in her forties or fifties in good health and CMV-seropositive.

The chain uses TRBV2 and TRBJ2-1, with D maybe TRBD1 (7 bases). V was shortened by 6 bases and J by 7 bases, with 10 bases between the two germline ends. Germline assignment: CDR1 SNHLY and CDR2 FYNNEI. The CDR3 extends over 12 amino acids. CDR3 sequence reads: CASRQGRNEQFF. DNA for the CDR3: TGTGCCAGCAGACAGGGGAGGAATGAGCAGTTCTTC.

This rearrangement joins TRBV6-5 to TRBJ2-3; possibly TRBD1 for D (5 bases). This CDR3 is 16 amino acids long. V lost 2 bases and J 0 bases, leaving 12 bases between the germline ends. Looked up from germline, CDR1 is MNHEY and CDR2 is SVGAGI. CDR3 protein: CASSYDRTPSTDTQYF. The CDR3 DNA reads TGTGCCAGCAGTTACGACCGGACACCTAGCACAGATACGCAGTATTTT.

This sequence joins TRBV7-2 and TRBJ2-1, with TRBD2 matching over 14 bases. CDR1 and CDR2 from the germline V gene are SGHTA and FQGNSA. CDR3 size: 15 residues. With V trimmed by 5 bases and J by 6 bases, 3 bases remained unmatched. This CDR3 reads CASSAGLAGVNEQFF. CDR3 DNA sequence: TGTGCCAGCAGCGCGGGACTAGCGGGGGTCAATGAGCAGTTCTTC.

The chain employs TRBV28 and TRBJ2-7, with D hard to call. CDR1 and CDR2 from the germline V gene are MDHEN and SYDVKM. This CDR3 is 12 amino acids long. The V end was cut by 1 base, the J end by 4 bases, with 5 bases between. DNA for the CDR3: TGTGCCAGCAGTTTATACGGTTACGAGCAGTACTTC. Its protein product is CASSLYGYEQYF. The complete variable domain, with remaining parts taken from reference TRBV28 and TRBJ2-7, reads DVKVTQSSRYLVKRTGEKVFLECVQDMDHENMFWYRQDPGLGLRLIYFSYDVKMKEKGDIPEGYSVSREKKERFSLILESASTNQTSMYLCASSLYGYEQYFGPGTRLTVT.

The chain recombines TRBV19 with TRBJ2-7; the match to TRBD1 covers 7 bases. CDR3 length equals 15 residues. Germline CDR1 and CDR2: LNHDA and SQIVND (reference sequence). V shed 2 bases and J 4 bases; nucleotides not matched to a gene: 8. CDR3 loop: CASSINDRVVYEQYF. CDR3 coding DNA: TGTGCCAGTAGTATAAACGACAGGGTAGTATACGAGCAGTACTTC.

V usage is TRBV27 and J usage is TRBJ2-7; D might be TRBD2 (7 bases). This CDR3 has 16 residues. The germline V gene has CDR1 MNHEY and CDR2 SMNVEV (reference sequence). Trimming took off 6 bases at V and 3 bases at J, with 21 bases between the two ends. CDR3 in DNA: TGTGCCAGCAGCTTCGAACCACAGGGAGGGAACTACGAGCAGTACTTC. This translates into CASSFEPQGGNYEQYF.

The gene calls are TRBV6-5 and TRBJ1-1; D possibly corresponds to TRBD1 (6 bases). Germline CDR1 and CDR2: MNHEY and SVGAGI. The CDR3 is 15 residues long. The V end lost 5 bases, the J end lost 0 bases, and 13 bases lay between the germline ends. The CDR3 protein is CASSGQIVMNTEAFF. The DNA of the CDR3 is TGTGCCAGCAGTGGACAGATCGTCATGAACACTGAAGCTTTCTTT.

This clone has just a few counts. The chain employs TRBV7-9 and TRBJ2-1, with a weak D call TRBD2 (6 bases). The CDR3 runs 15 residues. V was cut by 11 bases and J by 0 bases, with 17 bases left in between. Germline CDR1 SEHNR, CDR2 FQNEAQ (reference sequence). CDR3 region: CAGLLGGSSYNEQFF. The CDR3 DNA follows: TGTGCCGGACTATTGGGCGGAAGCTCCTACAATGAGCAGTTCTTC.

The genes are TRBV5-4 and TRBJ2-1, with a weak D call TRBD1 (5 bases). CDR3 length: 17 residues. V lost 2 bases and J lost 0, with 15 bases in between. Germline assignment: CDR1 SGHNT and CDR2 YYREEE (reference sequence). The CDR3 nucleotides read TGTGCCAGCAGCTTTGGGGCGGCGCAGAGCTCCTACAATGAGCAGTTCTTC. This codes for CASSFGAAQSSYNEQFF.

V and J are TRBV10-1 and TRBJ2-7; TRBD2 matches at 8 bases. CDR3 size: 15 residues. Germline trimming cut 6 bases from V and 1 base from J; bases unmatched to any gene: 8. Germline lookup yields CDR1 WNHNN and CDR2 SYGVQD (reference sequence). Here the CDR3 reads CASSPGERESYEQYF. CDR3 DNA sequence: TGCGCCAGCAGCCCGGGGGAGCGGGAGTCCTACGAGCAGTACTTC.

The V gene is TRBV5-1, the J gene TRBJ2-2, with D hard to call. This CDR3 has 15 amino acids. The germline V gene has CDR1 SGHRS and CDR2 YFSETQ. The V end was cut by 3 bases, the J end by 2 bases, with 11 bases between. The CDR3 nucleotides read TGCGCCAGCAGCTCCTACAGACACAACACCGGGGAGCTGTTTTTT. Translated, it gives CASSSYRHNTGELFF.

The V call is TRBV10-3, the J call TRBJ2-7; maybe TRBD1 (6 bases). V dropped 6 bases and J dropped 2 bases, with 14 bases sitting between them. Germline CDR1 reads ENHRY; CDR2 reads SYGVKD. The CDR3 is made up of 14 amino acids. The CDR3 region has the DNA TGTGCCATCAGGGACAGCCTGAGGACCTACGAGCAGTACTTC. Protein product: CAIRDSLRTYEQYF.

This sequence joins TRBV7-8 and TRBJ2-2; 14 nucleotides align to TRBD2. This CDR3 has 19 residues. Germline V gene sequence: CDR1 SGHVS, CDR2 FQNEAQ. The trim removed 5 bases at V and 3 bases at J, leaving 11 bases unmatched. CDR3 loop: CASSPRPGLAGAHTGELFF. CDR3 DNA: TGTGCCAGCAGCCCTAGGCCGGGACTAGCGGGGGCGCACACCGGGGAGCTGTTTTTT.

This chain joins TRBV2 and TRBJ2-5; TRBD2 agrees at 8 bases. The CDR3 loop spans 16 amino acids. The V gene's germline CDR1 is SNHLY and CDR2 FYNNEI. V shed 6 bases, J shed 5 bases, and the junction held 14 bases outside the gene matches. For the CDR3, the DNA is TGTGCCAGCAGCCACGTCCAGCGGGGGCCCCGGGAGACCCAGTACTTC. Translating gives CASSHVQRGPRETQYF. The whole variable domain, filled in from reference TRBV2 and TRBJ2-5, reads EPEVTQTPSHQVTQMGQEVILRCVPISNHLYFYWYRQILGQKVEFLVSFYNNEISEKSEIFDDQFSVERPDGSNFTLKIRSTKLEDSAMYFCASSHVQRGPRETQYFGPGTRLLVL.

This chain connects TRBV11-3 to TRBJ2-2; D might be TRBD1 (5 bases). The germline V gene encodes CDR1 SGHNT and CDR2 YENEEA. This CDR3 region has 13 residues. Between the trimmed V and J ends, which lost 1 base and 6 bases, there was a span of 6 bases. CDR3 DNA: TGTGCCAGCAGCTTAGCAGGGCCCGGGGAGCTGTTTTTT. This gives the protein CASSLAGPGELFF. The whole variable domain, remainder taken from reference TRBV11-3 and TRBJ2-2, is EAGVVQSPRYKIIEKKQPVAFWCNPISGHNTLYWYLQNLGQGPELLIRYENEEAVDDSQLPKDRFSAERLKGVDSTLKIQPAELGDSAVYLCASSLAGPGELFFGEGSRLTVL.

This clone came up once. The chain has TRBV5-5 and TRBJ2-1, with a possible D match to TRBD2 (7 bases). V was cut by 0 bases and J by 2 bases, with 9 bases left in between. Germline loops: CDR1 SGHKS, CDR2 YYEKEE (reference sequence). The CDR3 is made up of 15 amino acids. The CDR3: CASSLVGGPYNEQFF. The CDR3 DNA reads TGTGCCAGCAGCTTGGTCGGGGGGCCCTACAATGAGCAGTTCTTC.

The chain combines TRBV6-6 with TRBJ1-2, with a weak D call TRBD1 (5 bases). In germline, CDR1 is MNHNY, CDR2 SVGAGI (reference sequence). The CDR3 covers 14 residues. V lost 5 bases to trimming and J lost 4 bases, with 14 bases between them. The CDR3 reads CASSQAGETYGYTF. In nucleotides, the CDR3 is TGTGCCAGCAGTCAGGCGGGGGAAACCTATGGCTACACCTTC.

V is TRBV5-1 and J is TRBJ2-7; possible D gene TRBD2, 5 bases. This CDR3 spans 15 amino acids. The germline V gene encodes CDR1 SGHRS and CDR2 YFSETQ. Trimming stripped 6 bases from V and 0 bases from J, with 16 bases between. The CDR3 bases are TGCGCCAGCAAATCCGGGGTGTCGATCTCCTACGAGCAGTACTTC. Its translation: CASKSGVSISYEQYF.

J is TRBJ2-1 and V is TRBV5-4; 15 positions agree with TRBD2. V dropped 4 bases and J dropped 2; count of bases not matched to a gene: 4. Germline values: CDR1 SGHNT, CDR2 YYREEE (reference sequence). The CDR3 loop spans 17 amino acids. CDR3 amino acids: CASSRGTSGGTYNEQFF. As DNA, the CDR3 is TGTGCCAGCAGCCGGGGGACTAGCGGGGGGACCTACAATGAGCAGTTCTTC.

This clone has more than one count but fewer than ten. The CDR3 DNA reads TGTGCCAGCAGCTTGAACGCCGAGGGTGCCACTGAAGCTTTCTTT. Its translation: CASSLNAEGATEAFF. V is TRBV7-9 and J is TRBJ1-1, with unresolved D. V dropped 3 bases and J dropped 4 bases, with 15 bases sitting between them. The CDR3 is made up of 15 amino acids. Germline CDR1 SEHNR, CDR2 FQNEAQ (reference sequence).